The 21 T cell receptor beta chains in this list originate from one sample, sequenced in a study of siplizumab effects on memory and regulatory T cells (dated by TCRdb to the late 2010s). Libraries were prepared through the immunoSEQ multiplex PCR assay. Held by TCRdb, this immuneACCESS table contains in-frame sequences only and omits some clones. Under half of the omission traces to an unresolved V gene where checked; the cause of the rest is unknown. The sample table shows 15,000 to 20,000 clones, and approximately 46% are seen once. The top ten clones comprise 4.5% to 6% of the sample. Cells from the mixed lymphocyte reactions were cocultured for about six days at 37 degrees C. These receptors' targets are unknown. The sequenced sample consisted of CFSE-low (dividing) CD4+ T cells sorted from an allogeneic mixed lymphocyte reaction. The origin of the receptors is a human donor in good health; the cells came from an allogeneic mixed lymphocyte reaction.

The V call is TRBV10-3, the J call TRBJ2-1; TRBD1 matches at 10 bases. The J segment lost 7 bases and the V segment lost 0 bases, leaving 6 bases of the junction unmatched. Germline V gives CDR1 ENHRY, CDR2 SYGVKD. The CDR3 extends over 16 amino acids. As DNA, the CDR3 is TGTGCCATCAGTGAGTCTTGGACAGGGGGGAGGAATGAGCAGTTCTTC. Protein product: CAISESWTGGRNEQFF.

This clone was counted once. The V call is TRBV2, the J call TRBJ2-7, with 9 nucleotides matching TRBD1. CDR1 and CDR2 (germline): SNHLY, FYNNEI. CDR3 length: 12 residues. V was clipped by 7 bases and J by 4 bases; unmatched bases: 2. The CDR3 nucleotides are TGTGCCAGCATGGGACAGGGTTACGAGCAGTACTTC. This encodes CASMGQGYEQYF.

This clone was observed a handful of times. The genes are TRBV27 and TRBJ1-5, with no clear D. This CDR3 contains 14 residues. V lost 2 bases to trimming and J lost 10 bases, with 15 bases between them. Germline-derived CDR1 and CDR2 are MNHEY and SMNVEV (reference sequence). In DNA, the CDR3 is TGTGCCAGCAGTTTAGAAGGTGCCATCACCCCCCAGCATTTT. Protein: CASSLEGAITPQHF.

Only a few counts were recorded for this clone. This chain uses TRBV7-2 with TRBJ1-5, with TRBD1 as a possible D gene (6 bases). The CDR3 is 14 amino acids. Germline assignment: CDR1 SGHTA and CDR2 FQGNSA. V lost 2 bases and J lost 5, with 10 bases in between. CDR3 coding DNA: TGTGCCAGCAGCTTAAACAGGGCGGATCAGCCCCAGCATTTT. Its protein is CASSLNRADQPQHF.

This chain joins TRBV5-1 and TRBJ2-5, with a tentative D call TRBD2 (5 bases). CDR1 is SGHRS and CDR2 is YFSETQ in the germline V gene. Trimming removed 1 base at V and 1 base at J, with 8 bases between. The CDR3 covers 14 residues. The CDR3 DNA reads TGCGCCAGCAGCTTGCCGGGGAGCCAAGAGACCCAGTACTTC. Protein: CASSLPGSQETQYF. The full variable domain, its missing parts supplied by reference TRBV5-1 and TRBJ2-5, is KAGVTQTPRYLIKTRGQQVTLSCSPISGHRSVSWYQQTPGQGLQFLFEYFSETQRNKGNFPGRFSGRQFSNSRSEMNVSTLELGDSALYLCASSLPGSQETQYFGPGTRLLVL.

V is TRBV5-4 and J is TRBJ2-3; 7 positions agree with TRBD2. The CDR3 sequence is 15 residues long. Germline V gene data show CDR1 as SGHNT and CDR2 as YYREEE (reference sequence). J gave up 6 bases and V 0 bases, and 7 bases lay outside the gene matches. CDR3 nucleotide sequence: TGTGCCAGCAGCTTGGAGGGTAGCGGGTGGGATACGCAGTATTTT. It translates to CASSLEGSGWDTQYF.

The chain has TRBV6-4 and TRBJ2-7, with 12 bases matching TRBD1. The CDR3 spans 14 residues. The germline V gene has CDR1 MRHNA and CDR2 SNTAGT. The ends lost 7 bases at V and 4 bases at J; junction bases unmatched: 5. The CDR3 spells CASTPGQGAYEQYF. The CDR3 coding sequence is TGTGCCAGCACCCCGGGACAGGGGGCTTACGAGCAGTACTTC.

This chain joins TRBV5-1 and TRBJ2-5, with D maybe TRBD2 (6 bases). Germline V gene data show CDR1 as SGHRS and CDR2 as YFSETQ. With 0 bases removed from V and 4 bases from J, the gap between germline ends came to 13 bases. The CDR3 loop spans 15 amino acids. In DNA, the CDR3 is TGCGCCAGCAGCTTGGGCAGTTGGGGGGTAGAGACCCAGTACTTC. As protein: CASSLGSWGVETQYF.

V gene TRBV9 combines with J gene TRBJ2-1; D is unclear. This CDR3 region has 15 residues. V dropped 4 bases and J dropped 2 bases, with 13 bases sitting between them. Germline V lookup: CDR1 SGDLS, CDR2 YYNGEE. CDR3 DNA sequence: TGTGCCAGCAGCCAGGACCATATGCCCTACAATGAGCAGTTCTTC. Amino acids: CASSQDHMPYNEQFF. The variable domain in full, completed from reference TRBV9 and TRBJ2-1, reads DSGVTQTPKHLITATGQRVTLRCSPRSGDLSVYWYQQSLDQGLQFLIQYYNGEERAKGNILERFSAQQFPDLHSELNLSSLELGDSALYFCASSQDHMPYNEQFFGPGTRLTVL.

The CDR3 protein is CASSSLPTSGGANEQFF. CDR3 sequence (DNA): TGTGCCAGCAGCTCTCTACCGACTAGCGGGGGGGCCAATGAGCAGTTCTTC. V usage is TRBV7-7 and J usage is TRBJ2-1, with 14 bases lining up with TRBD2. J lost 6 bases, V lost 4 bases, and 8 bases had no gene match. The CDR3 has 17 amino acids. The germline gives CDR1 SSHAT, CDR2 FNYEAQ (reference sequence).

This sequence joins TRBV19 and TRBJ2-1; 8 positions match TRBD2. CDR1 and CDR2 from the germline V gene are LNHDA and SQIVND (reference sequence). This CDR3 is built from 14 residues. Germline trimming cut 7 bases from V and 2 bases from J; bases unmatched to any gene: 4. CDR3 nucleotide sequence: TGTGCCAGTACGAAGCGGGGGACCTACAATGAGCAGTTCTTC. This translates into CASTKRGTYNEQFF. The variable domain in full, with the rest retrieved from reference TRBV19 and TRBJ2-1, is DGGITQSPKYLFRKEGQNVTLSCEQNLNHDAMYWYRQDPGQGLRLIYYSQIVNDFQKGDIAEGYSVSREKKESFPLTVTSAQKNPTAFYLCASTKRGTYNEQFFGPGTRLTVL.

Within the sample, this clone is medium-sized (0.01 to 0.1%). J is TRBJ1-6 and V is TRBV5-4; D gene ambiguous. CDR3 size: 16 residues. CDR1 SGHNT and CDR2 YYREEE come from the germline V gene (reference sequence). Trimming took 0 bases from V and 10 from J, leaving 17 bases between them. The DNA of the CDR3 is TGTGCCAGCAGCTTGGACCTTTCGGGGAATGGGTCACCCCTCCACTTT. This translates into CASSLDLSGNGSPLHF.

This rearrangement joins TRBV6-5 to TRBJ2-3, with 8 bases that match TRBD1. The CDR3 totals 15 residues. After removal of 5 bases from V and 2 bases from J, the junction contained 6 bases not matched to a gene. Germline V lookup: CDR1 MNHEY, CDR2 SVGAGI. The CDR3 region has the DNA TGTGCCAGCAGTCGTCAGGGGGCCCTCACAGATACGCAGTATTTT. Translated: CASSRQGALTDTQYF.

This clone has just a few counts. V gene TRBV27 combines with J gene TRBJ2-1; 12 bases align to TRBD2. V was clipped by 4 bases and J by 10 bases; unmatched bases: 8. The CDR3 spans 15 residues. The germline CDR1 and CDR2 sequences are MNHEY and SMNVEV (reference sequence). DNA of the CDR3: TGTGCCAGCAGTTCCAGACTAGCGGGGGTAGAGGAGCAGTTCTTC. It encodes CASSSRLAGVEEQFF.

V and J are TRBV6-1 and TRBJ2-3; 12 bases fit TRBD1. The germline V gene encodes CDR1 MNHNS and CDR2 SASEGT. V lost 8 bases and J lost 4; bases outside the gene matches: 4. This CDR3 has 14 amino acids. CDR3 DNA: TGTGCCAGCGCGGGGACAGGGGGCTCAGATACGCAGTATTTT. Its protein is CASAGTGGSDTQYF.

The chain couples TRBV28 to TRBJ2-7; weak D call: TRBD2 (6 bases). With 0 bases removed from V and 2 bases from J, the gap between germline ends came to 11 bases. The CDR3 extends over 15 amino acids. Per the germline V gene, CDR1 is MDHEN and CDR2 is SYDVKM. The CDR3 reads CASSLWGTGTYEQYF. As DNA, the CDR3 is TGTGCCAGCAGTTTATGGGGGACTGGAACCTACGAGCAGTACTTC.

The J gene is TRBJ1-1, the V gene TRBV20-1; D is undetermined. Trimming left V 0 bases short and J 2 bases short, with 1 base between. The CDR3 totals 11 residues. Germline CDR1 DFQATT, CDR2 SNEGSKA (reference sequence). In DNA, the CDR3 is TGCAGTGCTAGAGAAAACACTGAAGCTTTCTTT. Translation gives CSARENTEAFF.

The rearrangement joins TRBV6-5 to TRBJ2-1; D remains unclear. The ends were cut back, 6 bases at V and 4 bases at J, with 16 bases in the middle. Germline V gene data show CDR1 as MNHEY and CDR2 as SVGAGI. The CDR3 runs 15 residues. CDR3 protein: CASRPTFSAYNEQFF. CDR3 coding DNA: TGTGCCAGCAGGCCCACTTTTTCCGCATACAATGAGCAGTTCTTC.

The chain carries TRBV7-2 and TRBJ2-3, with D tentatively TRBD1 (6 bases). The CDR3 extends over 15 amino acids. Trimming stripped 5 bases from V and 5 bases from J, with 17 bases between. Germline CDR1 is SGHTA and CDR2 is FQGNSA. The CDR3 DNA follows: TGTGCCAGCAGCCGGGCCTGGGGGCCCGGAGATACGCAGTATTTT. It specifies CASSRAWGPGDTQYF.

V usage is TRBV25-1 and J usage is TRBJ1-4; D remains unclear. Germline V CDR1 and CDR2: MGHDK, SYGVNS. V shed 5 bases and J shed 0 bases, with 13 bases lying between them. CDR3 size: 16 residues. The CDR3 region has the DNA TGTGCCAGCAGTCTAGCCTCGCATCCAACTAATGAAAAACTGTTTTTT. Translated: CASSLASHPTNEKLFF.

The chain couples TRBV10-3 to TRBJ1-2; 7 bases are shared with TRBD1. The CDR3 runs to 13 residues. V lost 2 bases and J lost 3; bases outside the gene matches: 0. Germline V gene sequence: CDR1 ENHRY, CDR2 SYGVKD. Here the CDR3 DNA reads TGTGCCATCAGTGAGGGGACAGACTATGGCTACACCTTC. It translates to CAISEGTDYGYTF.